A selection of T cell receptor beta chains follows, all from one sample in a study of cytomegalovirus exposure and HLA in healthy donors. The assay was immunoSEQ multiplex PCR, and TCRdb's table has in-frame clones only and misses some. This repertoire includes about 140,000 clones. The sequencing sample was made of PBMCs. These TCRs come from a man aged 40-55 years in good health and CMV-seronegative. CDR3s include the opening cysteine and the closing phenylalanine or tryptophan. The D gene is left open where the match is weak.

j_call,d_call,v_call,cdr3_nt,cdr3_aa
TRBJ2-2,-,TRBV5-4,TGTGCCAGCAGCTCGCTTCTTAACAGGGGAGGCACCGGGGAGCTGTTTTTT,CASSSLLNRGGTGELFF
TRBJ2-5,-,TRBV5-1,TGCGCCAGCAGCCAACCCCCGGGCGGGGCCGGGGAGAGGGAGACCCAGTACTTC,CASSQPPGGAGERETQYF
TRBJ1-5,TRBD1,TRBV10-3,TGTGCCATCAGAGGGACAGACCAGCCCCAGCATTTT,CAIRGTDQPQHF
TRBJ1-2,TRBD1,TRBV7-9,TGTGCCAGCAGCCAGGGGGCTGGTAGAGGCTACACCTTC,CASSQGAGRGYTF
TRBJ1-6,-,TRBV5-1,TGCGCCAGCAGCGGCGGAATCTCCTATAATTCACCCCTCCACTTT,CASSGGISYNSPLHF
TRBJ1-2,TRBD1,TRBV20-1,TGCAGTGCTTACAGGGGGCAGGGCTACACCTTC,CSAYRGQGYTF
TRBJ2-5,-,TRBV5-1,TGCGCCAGCAGCTTGGGAGAAAGCCAAGAGACCCAGTACTTC,CASSLGESQETQYF
TRBJ1-5,-,TRBV28,TGTGCCAGCTCGGGGGGCGGCAATCAGCCCCAGCATTTT,CASSGGGNQPQHF
TRBJ2-2,-,TRBV7-2,TGTGCCAGCAGCTTAGCTCTATCCACCGGGGAGCTGTTTTTT,CASSLALSTGELFF
TRBJ2-7,TRBD2,TRBV5-5,TGTGCCAGCAGCCCTGCCGGGATCCGCGGGGGCGAGCAGTACTTC,CASSPAGIRGGEQYF
TRBJ2-5,-,TRBV5-4,TGTGCCAGCAGCTTTCGGGCAGGGGGGATGAACCAAGAGACCCAGTACTTC,CASSFRAGGMNQETQYF
TRBJ1-1,-,TRBV6-5,TGTGCCAGCAGGATCCGACACCTGAACACTGAAGCTTTCTTT,CASRIRHLNTEAFF
TRBJ2-5,TRBD1,TRBV7-9,TGTGCCAGCAGCCTCAGACAGGGCAATCAAGAGACCCAGTACTTC,CASSLRQGNQETQYF
TRBJ2-1,TRBD1,TRBV5-6,TGTGCCAGCAGCTTGGGGCCGGGACAGGGGTTCGGACATGAGCAGTTCTTC,CASSLGPGQGFGHEQFF
TRBJ1-1,-,TRBV28,TGTGCCAGCAGTTTTTCCCCCCACGTCTTTAGGAACACTGAAGCTTTCTTT,CASSFSPHVFRNTEAFF
TRBJ2-7,TRBD2,TRBV4-2,TGTGCCAGCAGCCAAGAGAATATGAGAGCGGGGGGGCTCGAGCAGTACTTC,CASSQENMRAGGLEQYF
TRBJ1-3,TRBD1,TRBV10-1,TGCGCCAGCAGCGGGGGGACAGGGACCCAGGACACCATATATTTT,CASSGGTGTQDTIYF
TRBJ2-5,TRBD2,TRBV11-1,TGTGCCAGCAGCTCCGAGGGGGCTAGCGGGGGGACCCAGTACTTC,CASSSEGASGGTQYF
TRBJ1-4,-,TRBV20-1,TGCAGTGCTAGTCCTAGACAGGACCCGTTTTTT,CSASPRQDPFF
TRBJ2-3,-,TRBV7-9,TGTGCCAGCAGCTTCGAAGGGGCTGGCACAGATACGCAGTATTTT,CASSFEGAGTDTQYF
TRBJ1-1,-,TRBV5-4,TGTGCCAGCAGCCAATCAGGGCTGAACACTGAAGCTTTCTTT,CASSQSGLNTEAFF
TRBJ1-1,TRBD1,TRBV28,TGTGCCAGCAGTTTATATAACCTTGGACAGGGCATTGAAGCTTTCTTT,CASSLYNLGQGIEAFF
TRBJ2-7,-,TRBV6-1,TGTGCCAGCGAGGGGGTAGGAGTCTACGAGCAGTACTTC,CASEGVGVYEQYF
TRBJ1-5,TRBD1,TRBV7-2,TGTGCCAGCAGCTTAGAAGCAGGGGGCGAAAGTTTTAGCAATCAGCCCCAGCATTTT,CASSLEAGGESFSNQPQHF
TRBJ2-6,-,TRBV9,TGTGCCAGCAGCGTACTGCCCAGAACCTCTGGGGCCAACGTCCTGACTTTC,CASSVLPRTSGANVLTF
TRBJ2-2,-,TRBV7-9,TGTGCCAGCAGCCAAGGGCCCACAGGATCCGGGGAGCTGTTTTTT,CASSQGPTGSGELFF
TRBJ2-2,-,TRBV7-3,TGTGCCAGCAGCATAAACAGGGAAACCGGGGAGCTGTTTTTT,CASSINRETGELFF
TRBJ2-1,TRBD2,TRBV6-5,TGTGCCAGCAGTTACTCGATGTCCGGGGGGGACAATGAGCAGTTCTTC,CASSYSMSGGDNEQFF
TRBJ1-4,-,TRBV4-3,TGCGCCAGCAGCCAAGATCCGGGAGCTGCTAATGAAAAACTGTTTTTT,CASSQDPGAANEKLFF
TRBJ1-3,-,TRBV25-1,TGTGCCAGCAGTGAAATCGGGGGTGTCGGAAACACCATATATTTT,CASSEIGGVGNTIYF
TRBJ2-1,TRBD2,TRBV4-1,TGCGCCAGCACCGAAGGAGGCGCGGGGGCCTACAATGAGCAGTTCTTC,CASTEGGAGAYNEQFF